This TCR beta chain was sequenced in a study of T-cell memory formation after mild COVID-19. Study-wide results and limits: Researchers found some responding clones in pre-infection memory, a sign that cross-reactive memory joined.

Constant-segment primers served in 5'RACE that generated TCR alpha and TCR beta cDNA libraries bearing sample barcodes and UMIs. TCRdb re-called the 5' RACE reads through MiXCR, storing one row per CDR3 protein. The table lists under 300,000 distinct CDR3 sequences, roughly 8.2% of them singletons. This clonotype was recorded a few times. Its antigen is as yet unknown. This CDR3 has 15 residues. CDR1 and CDR2 (germline): MDHEN, SYDVKM. Trimming took 6 bases from V and 1 from J; bases not matched to a gene: 8. This chain links TRBV28 with TRBJ2-5; 7 bases are a match to TRBD2. The sequenced sample consisted of PBMCs or a T cell subset sorted from them (not recorded which). The receptor was derived from a man aged 18 to 30 who had mild COVID-19 (a few samples of this study predate the infection). Cell type and time point are not known. The CDR3 sequence is CASSFDRGGQETQYF. CDR3 nucleotides: TGTGCCAGCAGCTTCGATCGCGGGGGCCAAGAGACCCAGTACTTC. The complete variable domain, with remaining parts taken from reference TRBV28 and TRBJ2-5, reads DVKVTQSSRYLVKRTGEKVFLECVQDMDHENMFWYRQDPGLGLRLIYFSYDVKMKEKGDIPEGYSVSREKKERFSLILESASTNQTSMYLCASSFDRGGQETQYFGPGTRLLVL.